This T cell receptor beta chain was captured by sequencing in a study of shared clonotypes between healthy human individuals. Study summary: The cohort had a couple of women and a few men, ages 18 to 49.

The naive CD8 fraction comprised CD45RO-negative cells positively selected for CCR7 and excluded terminally differentiated effector memory CD45RA+ cells. Every subset's genomic DNA went evenly onto several immunoSEQ plates. The authors' processing: ImmunoSEQ output lacked quality scores and full-length reads, limiting matched filtering. Produced via immunoSEQ multiplex PCR; TCRdb's table is partial and in-frame only. V, J and clone size reflect that table, while D and trimming were determined from the DNA. The table includes about 2 million clones, roughly 94% detected once. Trimming took 5 bases from V and 2 from J, leaving 13 bases between them. Germline assignment: CDR1 LNHDA and CDR2 SQIVND (reference sequence). The length of the CDR3 is 14 residues.

The chain has TRBV19 and TRBJ2-7, with D possibly TRBD2 on 5 matching bases. This clonotype originated in a man younger than 35 in good health. Sample: naive CD8+ T cells sorted from blood. CDR3 coding DNA: TGTGCCAGTAGTTTTGGACTTTCCCCCTACGAGCAGTACTTC. Its protein is CASSFGLSPYEQYF.